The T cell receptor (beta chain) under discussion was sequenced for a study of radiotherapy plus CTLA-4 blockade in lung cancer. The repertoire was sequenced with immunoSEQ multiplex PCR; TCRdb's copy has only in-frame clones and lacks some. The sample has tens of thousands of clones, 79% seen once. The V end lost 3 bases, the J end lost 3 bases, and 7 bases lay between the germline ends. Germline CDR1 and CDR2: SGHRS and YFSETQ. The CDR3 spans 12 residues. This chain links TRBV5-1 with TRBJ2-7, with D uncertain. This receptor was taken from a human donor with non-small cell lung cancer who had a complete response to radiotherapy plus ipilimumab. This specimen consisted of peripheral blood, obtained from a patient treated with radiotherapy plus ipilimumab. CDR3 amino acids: CASSSVLYEQYF. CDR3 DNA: TGCGCCAGCAGCTCTGTCCTCTACGAGCAGTACTTC.